This T cell receptor (beta chain) was found in a study of T cell changes during pregnancy in multiple sclerosis. Method: immunoSEQ multiplex PCR; TCRdb's copy keeps in-frame clones and lacks some. The sample has tens of thousands of clones; over 80% are singletons. Germline loops: CDR1 SNHLY, CDR2 FYNNEI. The V segment lost 6 bases and the J segment 2 bases; nucleotides outside the gene matches: 12. The CDR3 length is 17 residues. This TCR was recovered from a female donor with multiple sclerosis, enrolled in a pregnancy study. Sample: peripheral blood, taken in the first trimester of pregnancy. The chain uses TRBV2 and TRBJ2-3; the match to TRBD2 covers 9 bases. The CDR3 DNA reads as TGTGCCAGCAGGCTACCCAGGCTAGCGGGGATCACAGATACGCAGTATTTT. Translated: CASRLPRLAGITDTQYF.